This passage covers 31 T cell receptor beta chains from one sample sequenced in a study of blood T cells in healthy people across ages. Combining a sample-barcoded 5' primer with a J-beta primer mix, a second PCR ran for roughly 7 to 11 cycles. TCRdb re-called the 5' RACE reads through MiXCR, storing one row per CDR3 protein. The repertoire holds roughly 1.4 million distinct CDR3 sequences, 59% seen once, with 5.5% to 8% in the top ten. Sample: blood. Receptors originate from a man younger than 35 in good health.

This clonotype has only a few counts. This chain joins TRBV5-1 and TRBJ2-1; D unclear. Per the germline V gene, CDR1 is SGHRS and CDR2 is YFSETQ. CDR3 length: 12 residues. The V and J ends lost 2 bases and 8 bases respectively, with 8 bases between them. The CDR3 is CASSFDIDEQFF. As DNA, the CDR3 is TGCGCCAGCAGCTTCGACATAGATGAGCAGTTCTTC. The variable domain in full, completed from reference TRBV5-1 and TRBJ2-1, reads KAGVTQTPRYLIKTRGQQVTLSCSPISGHRSVSWYQQTPGQGLQFLFEYFSETQRNKGNFPGRFSGRQFSNSRSEMNVSTLELGDSALYLCASSFDIDEQFFGPGTRLTVL.

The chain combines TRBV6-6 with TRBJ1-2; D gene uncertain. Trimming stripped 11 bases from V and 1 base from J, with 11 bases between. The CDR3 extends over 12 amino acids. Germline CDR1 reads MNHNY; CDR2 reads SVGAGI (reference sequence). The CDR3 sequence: CACFLSNYGYTF. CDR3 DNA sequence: TGTGCCTGCTTTTTGAGTAACTATGGCTACACCTTC.

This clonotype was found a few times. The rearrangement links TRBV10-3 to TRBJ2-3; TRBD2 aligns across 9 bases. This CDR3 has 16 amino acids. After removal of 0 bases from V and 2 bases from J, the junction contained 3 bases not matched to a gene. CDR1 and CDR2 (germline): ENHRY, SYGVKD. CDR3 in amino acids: CAISESEREVTDTQYF. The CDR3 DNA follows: TGTGCCATCAGTGAGTCCGAGCGGGAGGTCACAGATACGCAGTATTTT.

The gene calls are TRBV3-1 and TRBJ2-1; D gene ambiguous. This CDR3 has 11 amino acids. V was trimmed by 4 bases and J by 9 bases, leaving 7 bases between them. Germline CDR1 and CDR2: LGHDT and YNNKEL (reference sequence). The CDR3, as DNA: TGTGCCAGCAGCCCTCTCGGTGAGCAGTTCTTC. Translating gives CASSPLGEQFF.

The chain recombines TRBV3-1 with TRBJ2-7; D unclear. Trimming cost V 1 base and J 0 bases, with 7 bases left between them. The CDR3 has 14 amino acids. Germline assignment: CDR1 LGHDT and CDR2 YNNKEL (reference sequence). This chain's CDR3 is CASSQGYNSYEQYF. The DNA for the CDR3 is TGTGCCAGCAGCCAAGGGTACAACTCCTACGAGCAGTACTTC.

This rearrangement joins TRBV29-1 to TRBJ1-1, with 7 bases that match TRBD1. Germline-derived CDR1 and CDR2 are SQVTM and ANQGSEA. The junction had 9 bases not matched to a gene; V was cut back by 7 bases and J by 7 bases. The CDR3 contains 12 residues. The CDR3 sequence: CSGGTEGGEAFF. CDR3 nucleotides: TGCAGCGGGGGGACAGAAGGTGGTGAAGCTTTCTTT.

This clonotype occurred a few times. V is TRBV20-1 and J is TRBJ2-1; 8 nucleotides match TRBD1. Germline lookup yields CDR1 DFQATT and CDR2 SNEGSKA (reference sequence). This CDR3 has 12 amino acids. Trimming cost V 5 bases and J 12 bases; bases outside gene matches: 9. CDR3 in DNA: TGCAGTGCTCTCGGACAGGGCCAAGGGCAGTTCTTC. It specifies CSALGQGQGQFF.

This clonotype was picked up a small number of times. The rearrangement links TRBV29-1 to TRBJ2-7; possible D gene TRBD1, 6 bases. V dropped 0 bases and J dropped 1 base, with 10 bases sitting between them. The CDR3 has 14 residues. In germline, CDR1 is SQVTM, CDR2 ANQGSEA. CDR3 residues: CSVEEVGGSYEQYF. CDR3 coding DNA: TGCAGCGTTGAAGAGGTAGGGGGATCCTACGAGCAGTACTTC.

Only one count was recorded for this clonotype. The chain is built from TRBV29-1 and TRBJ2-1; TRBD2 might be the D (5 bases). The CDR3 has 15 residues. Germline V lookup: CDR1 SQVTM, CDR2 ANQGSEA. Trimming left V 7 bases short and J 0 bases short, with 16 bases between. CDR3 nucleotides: TGCAGCGCCCGCGCGGGTACGAGCTCCTACAATGAGCAGTTCTTC. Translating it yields CSARAGTSSYNEQFF.

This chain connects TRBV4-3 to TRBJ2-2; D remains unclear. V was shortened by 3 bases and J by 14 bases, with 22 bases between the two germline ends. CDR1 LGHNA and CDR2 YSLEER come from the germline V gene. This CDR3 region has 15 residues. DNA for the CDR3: TGCGCCAGCAGCCACCGACTCCACCCTTTACGGAGACTGTTTTTT. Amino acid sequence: CASSHRLHPLRRLFF.

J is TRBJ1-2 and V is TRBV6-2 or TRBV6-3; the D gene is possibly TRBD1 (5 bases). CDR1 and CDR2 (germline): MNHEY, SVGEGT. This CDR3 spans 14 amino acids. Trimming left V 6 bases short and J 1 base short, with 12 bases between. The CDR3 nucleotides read TGTGCCAGCAGCTACACAGGAATTAACTATGGCTACACCTTC. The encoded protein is CASSYTGINYGYTF.

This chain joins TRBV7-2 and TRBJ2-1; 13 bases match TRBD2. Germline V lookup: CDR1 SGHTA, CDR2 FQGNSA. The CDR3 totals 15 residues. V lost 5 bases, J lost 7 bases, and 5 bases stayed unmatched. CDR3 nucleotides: TGTGCCAGCAGCCGAAGACTAGCGGGGGGAAATGAGCAGTTCTTC. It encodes CASSRRLAGGNEQFF.

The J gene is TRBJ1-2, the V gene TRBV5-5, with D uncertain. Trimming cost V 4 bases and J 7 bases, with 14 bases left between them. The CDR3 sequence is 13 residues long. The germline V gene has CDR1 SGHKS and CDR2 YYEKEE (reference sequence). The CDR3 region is CASSLPVSAGYTF. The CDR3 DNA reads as TGTGCCAGCAGCCTACCGGTATCTGCTGGCTACACCTTC.

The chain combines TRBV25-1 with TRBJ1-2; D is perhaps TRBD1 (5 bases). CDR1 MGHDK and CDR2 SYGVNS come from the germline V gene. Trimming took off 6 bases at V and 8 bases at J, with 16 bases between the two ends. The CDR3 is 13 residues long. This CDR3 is CASSRVGVEGYTF. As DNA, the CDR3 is TGTGCCAGCAGCCGAGTAGGGGTGGAAGGCTACACCTTC.

The DNA of the CDR3 is TGCGCCAGCAGGCAAATTCAGGATCGCTCCTACGAGCAGTACTTC. Protein: CASRQIQDRSYEQYF. The chain uses TRBV4-3 and TRBJ2-7; D is ambiguous. From germline, CDR1 is LGHNA and CDR2 YSLEER. The CDR3 extends over 15 amino acids. Trimming removed 6 bases at V and 0 bases at J, with 15 bases between.

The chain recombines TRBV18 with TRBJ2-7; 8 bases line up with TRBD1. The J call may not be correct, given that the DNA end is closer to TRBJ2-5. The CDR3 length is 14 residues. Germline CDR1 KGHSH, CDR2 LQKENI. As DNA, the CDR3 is TGTGCCAGCTCACCACTTGACAGGGGAGAGACCCAGTACTTC. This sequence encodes CASSPLDRGETQYF.

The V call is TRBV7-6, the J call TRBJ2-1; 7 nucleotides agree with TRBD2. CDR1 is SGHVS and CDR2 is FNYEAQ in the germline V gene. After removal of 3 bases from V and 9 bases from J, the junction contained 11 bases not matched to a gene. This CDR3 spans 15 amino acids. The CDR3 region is CASSFDLGGSTEQFF. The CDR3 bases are TGTGCCAGCAGCTTTGATTTGGGGGGGTCGACTGAGCAGTTCTTC.

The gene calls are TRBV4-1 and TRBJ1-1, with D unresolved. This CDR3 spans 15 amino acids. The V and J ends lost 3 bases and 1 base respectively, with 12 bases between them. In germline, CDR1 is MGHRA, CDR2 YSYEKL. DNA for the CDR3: TGCGCCAGCAGCCAGCCCCTGAGAGGGAACACTGAAGCTTTCTTT. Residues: CASSQPLRGNTEAFF.

CDR3 loop: CASSGGLAYNEQFF. CDR3 nucleotide sequence: TGTGCCAGCAGTGGTGGGCTGGCCTACAATGAGCAGTTCTTC. The genes are TRBV6-5 and TRBJ2-1; D uncertain. Deletions cut 5 bases from V and 2 bases from J, with 10 bases between. CDR3 length: 14 amino acids. The germline V gene has CDR1 MNHEY and CDR2 SVGAGI.

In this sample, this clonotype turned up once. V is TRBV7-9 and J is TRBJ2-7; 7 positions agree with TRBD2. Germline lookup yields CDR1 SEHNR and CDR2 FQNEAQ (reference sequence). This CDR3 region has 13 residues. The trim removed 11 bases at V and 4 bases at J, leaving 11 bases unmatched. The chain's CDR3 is CAGTGAGRYEQYF. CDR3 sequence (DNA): TGTGCCGGAACGGGAGCGGGGCGGTACGAGCAGTACTTC.

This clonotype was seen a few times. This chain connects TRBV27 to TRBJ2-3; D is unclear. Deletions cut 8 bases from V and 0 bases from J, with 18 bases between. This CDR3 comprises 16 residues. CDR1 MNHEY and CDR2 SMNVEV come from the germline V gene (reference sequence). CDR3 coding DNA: TGTGCCAGCGCCCCCCTGACAACCCTTAGCACAGATACGCAGTATTTT. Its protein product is CASAPLTTLSTDTQYF.

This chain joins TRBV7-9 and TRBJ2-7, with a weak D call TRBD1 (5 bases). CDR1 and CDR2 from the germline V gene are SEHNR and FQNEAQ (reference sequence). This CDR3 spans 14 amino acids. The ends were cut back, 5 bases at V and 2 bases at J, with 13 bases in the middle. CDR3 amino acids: CASSAVAGTYEQYF. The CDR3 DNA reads TGTGCCAGCAGCGCTGTCGCAGGGACCTACGAGCAGTACTTC.

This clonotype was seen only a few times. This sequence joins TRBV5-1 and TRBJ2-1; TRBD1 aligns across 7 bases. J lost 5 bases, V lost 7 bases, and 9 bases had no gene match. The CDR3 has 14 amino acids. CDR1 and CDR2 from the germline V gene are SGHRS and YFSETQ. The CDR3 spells CASHVGDRNNEQFF. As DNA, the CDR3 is TGCGCCAGCCACGTTGGGGACAGAAACAATGAGCAGTTCTTC. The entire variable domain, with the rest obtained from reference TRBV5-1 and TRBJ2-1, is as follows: KAGVTQTPRYLIKTRGQQVTLSCSPISGHRSVSWYQQTPGQGLQFLFEYFSETQRNKGNFPGRFSGRQFSNSRSEMNVSTLELGDSALYLCASHVGDRNNEQFFGPGTRLTVL.

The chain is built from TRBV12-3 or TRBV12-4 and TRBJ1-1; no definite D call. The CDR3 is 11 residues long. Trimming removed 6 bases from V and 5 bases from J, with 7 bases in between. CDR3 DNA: TGTGCCAGCAGCATAGGGACTGAAGCTTTCTTT. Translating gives CASSIGTEAFF.

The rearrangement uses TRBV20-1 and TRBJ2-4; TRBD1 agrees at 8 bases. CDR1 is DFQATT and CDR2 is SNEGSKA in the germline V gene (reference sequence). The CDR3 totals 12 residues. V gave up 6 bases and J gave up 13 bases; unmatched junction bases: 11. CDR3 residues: CSAPTGVYKQYF. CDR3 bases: TGCAGTGCCCCGACAGGGGTCTACAAGCAGTACTTC.

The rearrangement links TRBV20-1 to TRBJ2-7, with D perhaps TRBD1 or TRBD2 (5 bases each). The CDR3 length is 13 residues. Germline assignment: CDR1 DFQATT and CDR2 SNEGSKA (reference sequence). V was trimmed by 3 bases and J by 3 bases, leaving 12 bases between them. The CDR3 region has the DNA TGCAGTGCTAGTCCCCCAGGGAGCTACGAGCAGTACTTC. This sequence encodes CSASPPGSYEQYF.

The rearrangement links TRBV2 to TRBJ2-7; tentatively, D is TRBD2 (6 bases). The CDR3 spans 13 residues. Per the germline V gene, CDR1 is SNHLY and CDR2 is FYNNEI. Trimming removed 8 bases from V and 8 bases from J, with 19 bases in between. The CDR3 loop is CASEDTSLRKQYF. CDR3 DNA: TGTGCCAGCGAAGACACTAGCCTACGAAAGCAGTACTTC.

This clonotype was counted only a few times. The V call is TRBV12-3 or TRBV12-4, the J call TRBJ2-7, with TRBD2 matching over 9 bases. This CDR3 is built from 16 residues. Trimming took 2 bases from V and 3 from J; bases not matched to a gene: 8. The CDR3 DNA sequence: TGTGCCAGCAGTTTACCCGCCCTAGCGGGACTCTACGAGCAGTACTTC. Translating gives CASSLPALAGLYEQYF.

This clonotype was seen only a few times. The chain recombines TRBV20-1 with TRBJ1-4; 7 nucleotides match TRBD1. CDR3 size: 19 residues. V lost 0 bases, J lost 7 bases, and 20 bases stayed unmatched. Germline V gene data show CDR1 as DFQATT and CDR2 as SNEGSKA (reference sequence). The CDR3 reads CSARDSGVRGQAESEKLFF. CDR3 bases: TGCAGTGCTAGAGATAGTGGGGTTCGTGGACAGGCGGAGAGTGAAAAACTGTTTTTT.

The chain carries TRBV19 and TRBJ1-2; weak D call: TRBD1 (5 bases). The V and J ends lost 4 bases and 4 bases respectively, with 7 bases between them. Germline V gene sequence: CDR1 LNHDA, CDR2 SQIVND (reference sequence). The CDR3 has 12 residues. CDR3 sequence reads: CASSNGAYGYTF. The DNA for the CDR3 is TGTGCCAGTAGTAACGGGGCCTATGGCTACACCTTC.

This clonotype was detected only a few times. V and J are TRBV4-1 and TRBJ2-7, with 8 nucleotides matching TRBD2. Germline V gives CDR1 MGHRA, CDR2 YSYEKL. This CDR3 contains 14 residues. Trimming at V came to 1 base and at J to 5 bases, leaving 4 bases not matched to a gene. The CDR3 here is CASSQAVTSDEQYF. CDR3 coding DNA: TGCGCCAGCAGCCAAGCGGTGACTAGCGACGAGCAGTACTTC.